This T cell receptor beta chain was captured by sequencing in a study of T cells in tumors after PD-1 blockade. Study details: Excluded were patients with checkpoint blockade, immunosuppressants, or radiotherapy or other anti-cancer therapy within 4 weeks. During anti-PD-1 treatment, some patients continued daily vismodegib 150 mg. Blood samples averaged around 120,000 templates (range roughly 21,000-290,000) and roughly 39,000 unique clonotypes.

Some clones are missing from TCRdb's copy, which holds only in-frame ones; the method was immunoSEQ multiplex PCR. Here the sample spans around 50,000 clones, about four fifths being singletons. Trimming at V came to 3 bases and at J to 8 bases, leaving 12 bases not matched to a gene. The germline V gene has CDR1 MGHDK and CDR2 SYGVNS. The CDR3 spans 15 residues. Input was roughly 600 ng to 6,004 ng of genomic DNA from tumor or blood. The sequence came from a human donor with basal cell carcinoma. Sequenced here: PBMCs, sampled before anti-PD-1 treatment. This rearrangement joins TRBV25-1 to TRBJ1-2; 7 bases agree with TRBD1. The CDR3 region has the DNA TGTGCCAGCAGTGATGTAGGGGGCGCTTTGGGCGGCTACACCTTC. As protein: CASSDVGGALGGYTF.